This T cell receptor (beta chain) came from a study of identical twins. Each CDR3 protein is one row after TCRdb ran MiXCR on the 5' RACE reads. Found here are 400,000 to 500,000 distinct CDR3 sequences, about a fifth of them singletons; the top ten hold around 12%. This clonotype was observed a handful of times. The CDR3 totals 15 residues. Germline assignment: CDR1 SGHRS and CDR2 YFSETQ. The J segment lost 1 base and the V segment lost 4 bases, leaving 6 bases of the junction unmatched. Sequencing was performed on naive T cells sorted from blood. The clonotype originates from a man over 45 in good health. This chain joins TRBV5-1 and TRBJ2-7; TRBD1 agrees at 9 bases. As DNA, the CDR3 is TGCGCCAGCAGCCAGGACAGGGGCTGGTCCTACGAGCAGTACTTC. Its protein product is CASSQDRGWSYEQYF.